This is a list of T cell receptor beta chains from one sample in a study of blood T cell repertoires in COVID-19. Only in-frame clones appear in the TCRdb table, and some are missing; sequencing was by immunoSEQ multiplex PCR. The table records 110,000 to 150,000 clones, 70% to 85% of them present only once. What was sequenced was peripheral blood. Receptor source: a man aged 55 to 70 with acute or convalescent COVID-19. Both conserved end residues are part of each CDR3. A D gene is named only where the DNA matches it firmly. The size field is filled for only some rows; it gives once, few, many or a size class.

J,size,D,V,CDR3,DNA
TRBJ2-7,.,TRBD1,TRBV7-9,CASSNSRQGNYIF,TGTGCCAGCAGCAACTCCCGACAGGGGAATTATATCTTC
TRBJ1-2,once,.,TRBV30,CAWTPGGSNYGYTF,TGTGCCTGGACGCCCGGGGGGTCTAACTATGGCTACACCTTC
TRBJ1-1,.,.,TRBV7-2,CASSARGGTEAFF,TGTGCCAGCAGCGCTCGAGGGGGCACTGAAGCTTTCTTT
TRBJ2-1,.,.,TRBV25-1,CASSDRVNEQFF,TGTGCCAGCAGTGACAGGGTGAATGAGCAGTTCTTC
TRBJ1-2,.,.,TRBV19,CASSTPGHTYGYTF,TGTGCCAGTAGTACACCGGGACACACCTATGGCTACACCTTC
TRBJ2-7,.,TRBD1,TRBV28,CASSSGTALSYEQYF,TGTGCCAGCAGTTCTGGGACAGCACTCTCCTACGAGCAGTACTTC
TRBJ1-5,.,.,TRBV19,CASSTGSGVSNQPQHF,TGTGCCAGTAGCACAGGGTCGGGCGTGAGCAATCAGCCCCAGCATTTT
TRBJ1-4,.,TRBD1,TRBV5-6,CASSAGQGATNEKLFF,TGTGCCAGCAGCGCGGGACAGGGTGCAACTAATGAAAAACTGTTTTTT
TRBJ2-1,.,TRBD2,TRBV7-3,CASSAGVYNEQFF,TGTGCCAGCAGCGCGGGAGTCTACAATGAGCAGTTCTTC
TRBJ2-5,.,TRBD2,TRBV19,CASSIRGGTSGRKETQYF,TGTGCCAGTAGTATAAGAGGGGGGACTAGCGGGAGGAAAGAGACCCAGTACTTC
TRBJ2-2,.,TRBD2,TRBV10-3,CAISEQGLANTGELFF,TGTGCCATCAGTGAGCAAGGACTAGCGAACACCGGGGAGCTGTTTTTT
TRBJ2-5,.,TRBD1,TRBV2,CASDRGRGETQYF,TGTGCCAGCGACAGGGGGCGTGGAGAGACCCAGTACTTC
TRBJ1-1,many,TRBD1,TRBV3-1/TRBV3-2,CASSQRQGTEAFF,TGTGCCAGCAGCCAACGACAGGGCACTGAAGCTTTCTTT
TRBJ1-2,.,.,TRBV6-5,CASSLRGGSYGYTF,TGTGCCAGCAGCCTACGGGGGGGTAGCTATGGCTACACCTTC
TRBJ2-3,.,.,TRBV4-1,CASSQGDNTDTQYF,TGCGCCAGCAGCCAAGGGGACAACACAGATACGCAGTATTTT
TRBJ1-1,few,.,TRBV6-5,CASSPVDHPGTEAFF,TGTGCCAGCAGTCCCGTCGATCATCCGGGGACTGAAGCTTTCTTT
TRBJ1-2,.,TRBD1,TRBV3-1/TRBV3-2,CASSLGTALSGYTF,TGTGCCAGCAGCCTGGGGACAGCGCTTTCTGGCTACACCTTC
TRBJ2-7,.,.,TRBV12-3/TRBV12-4,CASSPGPPYEQYF,TGTGCCAGCAGCCCAGGCCCACCCTACGAGCAGTACTTC
TRBJ2-1,once,.,TRBV21-1,CASSKVRGVAESSYNEQFF,TGTGCCAGCAGCAAAGTCCGGGGGGTAGCGGAGAGCTCCTACAATGAGCAGTTCTTC
TRBJ2-7,.,TRBD2,TRBV4-2,CASSQDLGASGERSYEQYF,TGTGCCAGCAGCCAAGATTTAGGGGCTAGCGGGGAGAGGTCCTACGAGCAGTACTTC
TRBJ2-3,.,TRBD2,TRBV28,CASSQASGRTDTQYF,TGTGCCAGCAGTCAGGCTAGCGGACGCACAGATACGCAGTATTTT
TRBJ1-2,.,TRBD1,TRBV2,CASIEGQTYGYTF,TGTGCCAGCATCGAGGGACAGACTTATGGCTACACCTTC
TRBJ1-1,.,.,TRBV10-3,CATSRGEGTEAFF,TGTGCCACTTCCAGGGGCGAGGGCACTGAAGCTTTCTTT
TRBJ1-1,.,.,TRBV5-1,CASSLEGQGLTEAFF,TGCGCCAGCAGCTTGGAGGGCCAGGGGTTAACTGAAGCTTTCTTT
TRBJ1-4,few,.,TRBV7-2,CASTAIRGEKLFF,TGTGCCAGCACCGCTATCAGAGGTGAAAAACTGTTTTTT
TRBJ2-2,.,TRBD1,TRBV18,CASSPVGQGNTGELFF,TGTGCCAGCTCACCCGTGGGACAGGGAAACACCGGGGAGCTGTTTTTT
TRBJ1-5,.,.,TRBV19,CASRSGHHSNQPQHF,TGTGCCAGTAGATCGGGACACCATAGCAATCAGCCCCAGCATTTT
TRBJ2-2,.,TRBD2,TRBV27,CASSLSRLAGPTGELFF,TGTGCCAGCAGTTTATCAAGGCTAGCGGGACCCACCGGGGAGCTGTTTTTT
TRBJ2-3,.,TRBD2,TRBV9,CASSVEGGLARGTDTQYF,TGTGCCAGCAGCGTAGAAGGGGGACTAGCGAGAGGGACAGATACGCAGTATTTT
TRBJ2-7,.,TRBD1,TRBV12-3/TRBV12-4,CASSLTGYEQYF,TGTGCCAGCAGTTTGACAGGGTACGAGCAGTACTTC
TRBJ1-5,.,.,TRBV7-2,CASSRATGTASNQPQHF,TGTGCCAGCAGCCGCGCGACGGGGACTGCTTCCAATCAGCCCCAGCATTTT
TRBJ2-2,few,TRBD2,TRBV6-2/TRBV6-3,CASSSLAGREGTGELFF,TGTGCCAGCAGTTCGCTAGCGGGACGGGAAGGCACCGGGGAGCTGTTTTTT
TRBJ1-1,.,TRBD1,TRBV18,CASSPEQGRNTEAFF,TGTGCCAGCTCACCAGAACAGGGGAGAAACACTGAAGCTTTCTTT
TRBJ2-5,.,TRBD1,TRBV7-6,CASSSAGGAGETQYF,TGTGCCAGCAGCTCAGCAGGGGGCGCGGGAGAGACCCAGTACTTC
TRBJ2-3,.,.,TRBV19,CASSSTAADTQYF,TGTGCCAGTAGTAGCACGGCGGCAGATACGCAGTATTTT
TRBJ1-1,.,TRBD1,TRBV19,CASNSDRGRAEAFF,TGTGCCAGTAATTCGGACAGGGGAAGGGCTGAAGCTTTCTTT
TRBJ1-6,.,.,TRBV28,CASTPQQAFNSPLHF,TGTGCCAGCACCCCCCAACAGGCCTTTAATTCACCCCTCCACTTT
TRBJ2-7,.,.,TRBV14,CASSPPVHEQYF,TGTGCCAGCAGCCCCCCCGTCCACGAGCAGTACTTC
TRBJ2-7,.,TRBD2,TRBV6-5,CASSLRTSESYEQYF,TGTGCCAGCAGCCTTAGGACTAGCGAGAGCTACGAGCAGTACTTC
TRBJ2-5,.,TRBD1,TRBV25-1,CASSDWGTEETQYF,TGTGCCAGCAGTGATTGGGGGACAGAAGAGACCCAGTACTTC
TRBJ1-5,.,.,TRBV6-5,CASSLEFQPQHF,TGTGCCAGCAGTTTAGAATTTCAGCCCCAGCATTTT
TRBJ2-6,.,.,TRBV2,CASSASRGANVLTF,TGTGCCAGCAGTGCAAGCCGGGGGGCCAACGTCCTGACTTTC
TRBJ2-7,.,.,TRBV3-1/TRBV3-2,CASSHLTLSYEQYF,TGTGCCAGCAGCCATCTGACACTCTCCTACGAGCAGTACTTC
TRBJ2-1,few,.,TRBV21-1,CASSKGTGTSGTSYNEQFF,TGTGCCAGCAGCAAAGGCACAGGGACTAGCGGAACGTCCTACAATGAGCAGTTCTTC
TRBJ2-3,.,TRBD2,TRBV6-4,CATSLRGTSGGSTDTQYF,TGTGCCACCAGCCTCCGCGGGACTAGCGGGGGCTCCACAGATACGCAGTATTTT
TRBJ1-6,.,.,TRBV25-1,CASSESTGSNSPLHF,TGTGCCAGCAGTGAATCCACAGGGTCTAATTCACCCCTCCACTTT
TRBJ2-7,.,.,TRBV20-1,CSARGTNEQYF,TGCAGTGCTAGGGGGACAAACGAGCAGTACTTC
TRBJ2-7,.,.,TRBV6-5,CASRGLGETEEQYF,TGTGCCAGCAGGGGACTGGGGGAAACGGAGGAGCAGTACTTC
TRBJ2-1,few,.,TRBV7-8,CASSLALSTLYNEQFF,TGTGCCAGCAGCTTAGCCCTCTCGACACTCTACAATGAGCAGTTCTTC
TRBJ2-5,.,TRBD1,TRBV11-3,CASSPGGTGGQETQYF,TGTGCCAGCAGCCCGGGGGGGACAGGGGGTCAAGAGACCCAGTACTTC
TRBJ2-7,.,.,TRBV27,CASSLVVGRSRDEQYF,TGTGCCAGCAGTTTGGTAGTAGGGCGGAGCAGGGACGAGCAGTACTTC
TRBJ2-1,.,.,TRBV27,CASSLSGVGSYNEQFF,TGTGCCAGCAGCCTGAGTGGAGTCGGCTCCTACAATGAGCAGTTCTTC
TRBJ1-5,.,TRBD1,TRBV10-3,CAISESTGKQPQHF,TGTGCCATCAGTGAGTCGACAGGGAAACAGCCCCAGCATTTT
TRBJ2-1,.,.,TRBV7-7,CASSLGPNNEQFF,TGTGCTAGCAGCTTAGGGCCAAACAATGAGCAGTTCTTC
TRBJ1-1,once,.,TRBV6-2/TRBV6-3,CASSYPQHNMNTEAFF,TGTGCCAGCAGTTACCCCCAACACAACATGAACACTGAAGCTTTCTTT